The present TCR beta chain was sequenced within a study of memory CD4+ T cells and cytomegalovirus serostatus. The CDR3 is 14 amino acids. V dropped 6 bases and J dropped 0 bases, with 9 bases sitting between them. Germline CDR1 reads ENHRY; CDR2 reads SYGVKD. Single viable CD3+CD4+CD8-CD45RO+ cells were sorted as the memory CD4+ T cells. The data were produced by immunoSEQ multiplex PCR, yet TCRdb's version contains in-frame clones alone and is incomplete. The repertoire holds roughly 49,000 clones, with around 78% as singletons. The chain joins TRBV10-3 to TRBJ1-5, with D unresolved. Sequenced: memory CD4+ T cells from blood. The clonotype originates from an adult in good health and CMV-seronegative. The CDR3 nucleotides read TGTGCCATCAGCGGGTACAATAGCAATCAGCCCCAGCATTTT. Amino acid sequence: CAISGYNSNQPQHF.